The source of this T cell receptor (beta chain) is a study of identical twins. CDR1 is KGHSH, CDR2 LQKENI, per germline. Trimming took 8 bases from V and 6 from J, leaving 9 bases between them. The CDR3 extends over 11 amino acids. Unique molecular identifiers were in the cDNA, with template-switch universal primer binding. Each CDR3 protein is one row after TCRdb ran MiXCR on the 5' RACE reads. The table records 500,000 or so distinct CDR3 sequences, around an eighth of them present only once. This clonotype was observed at least ten times. Its matching antigen is unknown. Study findings and constraints: Beta clonotypes that were abundant in cord blood contained fewer insertions, a pattern absent from memory repertoires. Out-of-frame TCR alpha sharing observed in monozygotic twins exceeded model estimates.

These data are also associated with another study on yellow fever vaccine responses in identical twins. From that paper: Twins showed a vaccine T cell response that reportedly seemed partly convergent, partly personalized.

The sequenced sample consisted of CD4+ T cells sorted from blood. The origin of this receptor is a woman under 30 in good health. The V gene is TRBV18, the J gene TRBJ2-3; D is undetermined. The CDR3 region is CASSPSDTQYF. CDR3 DNA: TGTGCCAGCAGCCCTTCGGATACGCAGTATTTT.